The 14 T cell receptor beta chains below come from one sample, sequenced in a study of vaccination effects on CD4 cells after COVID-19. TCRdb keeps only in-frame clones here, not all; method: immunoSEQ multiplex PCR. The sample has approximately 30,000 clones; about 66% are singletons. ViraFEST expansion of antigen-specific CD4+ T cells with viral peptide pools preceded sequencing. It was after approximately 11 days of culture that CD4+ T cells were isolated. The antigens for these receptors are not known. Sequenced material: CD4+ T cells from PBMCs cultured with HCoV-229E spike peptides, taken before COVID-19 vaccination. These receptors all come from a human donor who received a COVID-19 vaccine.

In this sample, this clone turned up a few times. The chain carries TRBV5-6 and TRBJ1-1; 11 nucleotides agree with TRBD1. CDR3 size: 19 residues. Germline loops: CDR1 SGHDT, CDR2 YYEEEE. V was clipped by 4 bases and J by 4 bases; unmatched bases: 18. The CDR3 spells CASSMPYAGTGGSSTEAFF. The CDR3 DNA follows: TGTGCCAGCAGCATGCCCTACGCGGGGACAGGGGGATCATCCACTGAAGCTTTCTTT. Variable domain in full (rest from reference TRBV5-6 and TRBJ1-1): DAGVTQSPTHLIKTRGQQVTLRCSPKSGHDTVSWYQQALGQGPQFIFQYYEEEERQRGNFPDRFSGHQFPNYSSELNVNALLLGDSALYLCASSMPYAGTGGSSTEAFFGQGTRLTVV.

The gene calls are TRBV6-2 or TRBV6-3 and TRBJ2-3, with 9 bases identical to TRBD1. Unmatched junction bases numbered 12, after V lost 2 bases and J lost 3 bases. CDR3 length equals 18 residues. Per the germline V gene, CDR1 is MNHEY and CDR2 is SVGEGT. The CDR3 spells CASSYRQGVILSTDTQYF. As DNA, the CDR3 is TGTGCCAGCAGTTACAGACAGGGGGTCATTCTAAGTACAGATACGCAGTATTTT.

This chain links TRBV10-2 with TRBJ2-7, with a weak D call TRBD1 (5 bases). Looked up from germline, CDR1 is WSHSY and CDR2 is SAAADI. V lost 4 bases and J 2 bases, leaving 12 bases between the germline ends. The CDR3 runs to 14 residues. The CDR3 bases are TGCGCCAGCAGTGTCAGGGCGTCGACCTACGAGCAGTACTTC. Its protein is CASSVRASTYEQYF.

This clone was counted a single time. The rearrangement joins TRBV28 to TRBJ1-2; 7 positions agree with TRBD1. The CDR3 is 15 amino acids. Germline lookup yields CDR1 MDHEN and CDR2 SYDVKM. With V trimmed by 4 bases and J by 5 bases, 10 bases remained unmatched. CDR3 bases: TGTGCCAGCAGTTCAATCCGGGACAGAGCGTATGGCTACACCTTC. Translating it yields CASSSIRDRAYGYTF.

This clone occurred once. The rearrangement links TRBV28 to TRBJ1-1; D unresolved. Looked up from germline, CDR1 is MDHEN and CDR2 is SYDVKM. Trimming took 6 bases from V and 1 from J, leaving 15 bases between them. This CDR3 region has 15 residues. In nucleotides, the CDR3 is TGTGCCAGCAGGTTAAGGGTATGGGGGAACACTGAAGCTTTCTTT. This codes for CASRLRVWGNTEAFF.

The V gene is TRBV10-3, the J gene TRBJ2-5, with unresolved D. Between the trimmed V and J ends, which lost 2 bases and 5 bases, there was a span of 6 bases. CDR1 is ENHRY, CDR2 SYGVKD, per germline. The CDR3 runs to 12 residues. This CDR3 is CAISERAETQYF. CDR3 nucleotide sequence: TGTGCCATCAGTGAGAGAGCGGAGACCCAGTACTTC.

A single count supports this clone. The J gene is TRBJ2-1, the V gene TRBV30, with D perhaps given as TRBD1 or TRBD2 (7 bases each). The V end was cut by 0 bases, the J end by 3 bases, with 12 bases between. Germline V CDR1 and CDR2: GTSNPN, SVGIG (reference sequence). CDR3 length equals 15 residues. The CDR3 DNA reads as TGTGCCTGGAGTGTCCCAGGGGGGGGCTACAATGAGCAGTTCTTC. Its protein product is CAWSVPGGGYNEQFF.

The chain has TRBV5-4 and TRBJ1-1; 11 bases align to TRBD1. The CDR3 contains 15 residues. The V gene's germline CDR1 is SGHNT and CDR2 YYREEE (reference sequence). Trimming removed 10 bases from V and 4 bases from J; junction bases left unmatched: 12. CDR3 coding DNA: TGTGCCTCGCAAAGGGGACAGGGGGGCGGCACTGAAGCTTTCTTT. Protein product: CASQRGQGGGTEAFF.

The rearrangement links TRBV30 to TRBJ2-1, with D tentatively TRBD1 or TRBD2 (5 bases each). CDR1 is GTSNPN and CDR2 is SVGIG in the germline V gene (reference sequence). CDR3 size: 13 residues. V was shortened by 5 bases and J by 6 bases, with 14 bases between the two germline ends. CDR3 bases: TGTGCCTGGGCTAGGGACGGCCTCAATGAGCAGTTCTTC. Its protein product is CAWARDGLNEQFF.

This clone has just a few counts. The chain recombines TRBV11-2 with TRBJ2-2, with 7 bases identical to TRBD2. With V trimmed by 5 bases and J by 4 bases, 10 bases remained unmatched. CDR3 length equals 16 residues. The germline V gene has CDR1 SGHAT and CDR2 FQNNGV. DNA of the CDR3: TGTGCCAGCAGCCCTGGCGGGAGTCGGGGCACCGGGGAGCTGTTTTTT. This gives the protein CASSPGGSRGTGELFF.

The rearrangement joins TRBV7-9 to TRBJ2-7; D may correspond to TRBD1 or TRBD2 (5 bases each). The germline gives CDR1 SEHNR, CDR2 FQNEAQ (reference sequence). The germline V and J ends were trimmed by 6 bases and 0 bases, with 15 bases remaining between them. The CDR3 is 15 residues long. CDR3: CASSWERGPSYEQYF. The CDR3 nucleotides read TGTGCCAGCAGTTGGGAGAGGGGACCCTCCTACGAGCAGTACTTC.

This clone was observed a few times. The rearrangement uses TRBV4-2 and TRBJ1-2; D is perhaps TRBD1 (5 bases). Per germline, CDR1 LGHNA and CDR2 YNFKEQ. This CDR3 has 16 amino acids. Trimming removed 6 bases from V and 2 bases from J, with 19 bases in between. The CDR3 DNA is TGTGCCAGCAGTCCCAGGGCAGGGACTATAAACTATGGCTACACCTTC. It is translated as CASSPRAGTINYGYTF.

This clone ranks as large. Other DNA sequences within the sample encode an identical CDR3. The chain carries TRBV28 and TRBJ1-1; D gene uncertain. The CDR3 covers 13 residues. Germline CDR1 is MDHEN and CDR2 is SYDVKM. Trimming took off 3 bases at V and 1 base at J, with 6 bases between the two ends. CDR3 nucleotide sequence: TGTGCCAGCAGTTTCCGGCGGAACACTGAAGCTTTCTTT. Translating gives CASSFRRNTEAFF.

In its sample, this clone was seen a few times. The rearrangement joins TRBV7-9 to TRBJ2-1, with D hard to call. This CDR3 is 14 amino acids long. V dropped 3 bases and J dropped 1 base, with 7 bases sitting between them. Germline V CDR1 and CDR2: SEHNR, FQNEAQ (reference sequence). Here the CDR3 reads CASSLDGSYNEQFF. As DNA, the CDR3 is TGTGCCAGCAGCTTGGACGGATCCTACAATGAGCAGTTCTTC. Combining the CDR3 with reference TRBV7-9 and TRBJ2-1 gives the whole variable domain DTGVSQNPRHKITKRGQNVTFRCDPISEHNRLYWYRQTLGQGPEFLTYFQNEAQLEKSRLLSDRFSAERPKGSFSTLEIQRTEQGDSAMYLCASSLDGSYNEQFFGPGTRLTVL.